These 23 T cell receptor beta chains came from one sample sequenced in a study of T cell responses to AZD1222 COVID-19 vaccine. Some clones are missing from TCRdb's copy, which holds only in-frame ones; the method was immunoSEQ multiplex PCR. The sample holds 150,000 to 200,000 clones, roughly 89% seen once. The sample here was peripheral blood, taken on day 0 of AZD1222 vaccination. These receptors all come from an adult in good health.

The chain links TRBV7-2 to TRBJ1-4; 10 bases map to TRBD1. The length of the CDR3 is 15 residues. V lost 5 bases and J lost 8; bases outside the gene matches: 8. Germline loops: CDR1 SGHTA, CDR2 FQGNSA. Here the CDR3 DNA reads TGTGCCAGCAGCCCCCGGGACAGGGGTGTGGAAAAACTGTTTTTT. Translating it yields CASSPRDRGVEKLFF.

The rearrangement joins TRBV24-1 to TRBJ2-6; D unresolved. Germline V gives CDR1 KGHDR, CDR2 SFDVKD. Trimming removed 4 bases at V and 1 base at J, with 10 bases between. The CDR3 loop spans 16 amino acids. DNA of the CDR3: TGTGCCACCAGTGACCTCGGTGCGTCTGGGGCCAACGTCCTGACTTTC. Translated, it gives CATSDLGASGANVLTF.

The chain couples TRBV5-6 to TRBJ2-7; the match to TRBD1 covers 9 bases. The CDR3 covers 15 residues. The ends lost 2 bases at V and 13 bases at J; junction bases unmatched: 16. Germline CDR1 SGHDT, CDR2 YYEEEE. CDR3 sequence reads: CASSFRDRVTRVTYV. CDR3 DNA: TGTGCCAGCAGCTTCCGGGACAGGGTTACTAGAGTTACTTACGTC.

The chain has TRBV4-2 and TRBJ1-3; tentative D call: TRBD1 (5 bases). V was pared by 2 bases and J by 4 bases, with 15 bases between. The CDR3 runs to 16 residues. Per the germline V gene, CDR1 is LGHNA and CDR2 is YNFKEQ. The CDR3 here is CASSQCGGGGGNTIYF. The CDR3 bases are TGTGCCAGCAGCCAATGTGGTGGGGGAGGAGGAAACACCATATATTTT.

CDR3 in amino acids: CASSSSGGGAGELFF. DNA for the CDR3: TGTGCCAGCAGTTCGTCGGGCGGGGGAGCCGGGGAGCTGTTTTTT. V gene TRBV28 combines with J gene TRBJ2-2; the match to TRBD2 covers 7 bases. This CDR3 has 15 residues. The germline CDR1 and CDR2 sequences are MDHEN and SYDVKM. V was clipped by 4 bases and J by 6 bases; unmatched bases: 8. Full variable domain (remainder filled in from reference TRBV28 and TRBJ2-2): DVKVTQSSRYLVKRTGEKVFLECVQDMDHENMFWYRQDPGLGLRLIYFSYDVKMKEKGDIPEGYSVSREKKERFSLILESASTNQTSMYLCASSSSGGGAGELFFGEGSRLTVL.

V and J are TRBV15 and TRBJ2-6; D is perhaps TRBD1 (6 bases). The ends were cut back, 6 bases at V and 1 base at J, with 13 bases in the middle. Looked up from germline, CDR1 is LNHNV and CDR2 is YYDKDF (reference sequence). The CDR3 spans 16 residues. The CDR3 nucleotides read TGTGCCACCAGTAGAACCAGGGGTTCTGGGGCCAACGTCCTGACTTTC. Encoded protein: CATSRTRGSGANVLTF.

This rearrangement joins TRBV19 to TRBJ1-2, with D maybe TRBD1 (6 bases). This CDR3 comprises 15 residues. V shed 3 bases and J shed 4 bases, with 15 bases lying between them. The germline V gene encodes CDR1 LNHDA and CDR2 SQIVND (reference sequence). DNA for the CDR3: TGTGCCAGTAGTATCTCCCAGGGGTCGATCTATGGCTACACCTTC. Protein product: CASSISQGSIYGYTF.

This chain links TRBV28 with TRBJ2-5; the D call may be TRBD1 or TRBD2 (6 bases each). This CDR3 spans 15 amino acids. Germline loops: CDR1 MDHEN, CDR2 SYDVKM. The V gene lost 6 bases and the J gene lost 0 bases, with 14 bases spanning the gap. CDR3 DNA: TGTGCCAGCAGCTGGGGGGCCCTGTACCAAGAGACCCAGTACTTC. Its translation: CASSWGALYQETQYF.

The V and J genes are TRBV7-2 and TRBJ2-3; a weak D match, TRBD2 (5 bases). V lost 6 bases and J 2 bases, leaving 12 bases between the germline ends. The germline V gene has CDR1 SGHTA and CDR2 FQGNSA. There are 14 residues in the CDR3. CDR3 amino acids: CASSSGLLTDTQYF. DNA of the CDR3: TGTGCCAGCAGTTCCGGACTTCTCACAGATACGCAGTATTTT.

This sequence joins TRBV4-3 and TRBJ2-5, with D unclear. Germline loops: CDR1 LGHNA, CDR2 YSLEER. Trimming pared 0 bases from V and 2 bases from J, leaving 10 bases between. The CDR3 has 15 amino acids. For the CDR3, the DNA is TGCGCCAGCAGCCAAGATGTTAATAGGCAAGAGACCCAGTACTTC. This codes for CASSQDVNRQETQYF.

The chain carries TRBV19 and TRBJ1-2; 8 bases align to TRBD1. From germline, CDR1 is LNHDA and CDR2 SQIVND (reference sequence). CDR3 size: 15 residues. The V gene end was trimmed by 6 bases and the J gene end by 4 bases; junction bases not matched to a gene: 10. CDR3 loop: CASSTGTGDGYGYTF. The DNA of the CDR3 is TGTGCCAGTAGCACCGGGACAGGAGACGGCTATGGCTACACCTTC.

The V and J genes are TRBV9 and TRBJ1-4; D is perhaps TRBD1 (5 bases). The ends were cut back, 0 bases at V and 3 bases at J, with 21 bases in the middle. The CDR3 length is 19 residues. Per the germline V gene, CDR1 is SGDLS and CDR2 is YYNGEE. CDR3 in amino acids: CASSVGLGGGRSPNEKLFF. As DNA, the CDR3 is TGTGCCAGCAGCGTAGGCCTGGGGGGGGGACGGTCCCCTAATGAAAAACTGTTTTTT.

The CDR3 DNA sequence: TGTGCCAGCAGTTTAGGGTCATATGAAAAACTGTTTTTT. Amino acid sequence: CASSLGSYEKLFF. The V and J genes are TRBV12-3 or TRBV12-4 and TRBJ1-4; D gene ambiguous. This CDR3 has 13 residues. The V end was cut by 1 base, the J end by 6 bases, with 6 bases between.

The chain recombines TRBV24-1 with TRBJ2-1; D is unclear. This CDR3 comprises 16 residues. Trimming removed 4 bases at V and 0 bases at J, with 12 bases between. Germline V gives CDR1 KGHDR, CDR2 SFDVKD. As DNA, the CDR3 is TGTGCCACCAGTGACAAAAAGGGCAGCTCCTACAATGAGCAGTTCTTC. It translates to CATSDKKGSSYNEQFF.

V is TRBV2 and J is TRBJ1-2; D uncertain. Germline V gene sequence: CDR1 SNHLY, CDR2 FYNNEI. CDR3 size: 14 residues. Trimming cost V 7 bases and J 7 bases, with 19 bases left between them. CDR3 sequence reads: CASTWATPVGGYTF. DNA of the CDR3: TGTGCCAGCACTTGGGCAACTCCGGTGGGTGGCTACACCTTC.

The rearrangement links TRBV7-8 to TRBJ2-1, with D unclear. This CDR3 spans 11 amino acids. V was clipped by 4 bases and J by 9 bases, with 7 bases between them. Germline V gene data show CDR1 as SGHVS and CDR2 as FQNEAQ. CDR3 nucleotides: TGTGCCAGCAGCTCGAGTCTTGAGCAGTTCTTC. Encoded protein: CASSSSLEQFF.

V usage is TRBV28 and J usage is TRBJ1-5; 7 bases agree with TRBD1. This CDR3 is 16 amino acids long. The ends lost 2 bases at V and 2 bases at J; junction bases unmatched: 6. Germline V CDR1 and CDR2: MDHEN, SYDVKM. CDR3 bases: TGTGCCAGCAGTTTAAATGGAGGGGGCGGCAATCAGCCCCAGCATTTT. It yields the protein CASSLNGGGGNQPQHF.

A single count supports this clone. This chain uses TRBV27 with TRBJ1-1, with D perhaps matching TRBD1 (5 bases). The CDR3 loop spans 13 amino acids. V dropped 6 bases and J dropped 3 bases, with 11 bases sitting between them. The V gene's germline CDR1 is MNHEY and CDR2 SMNVEV (reference sequence). The DNA of the CDR3 is TGTGCCAGCAGCCAGGGCTTATACACTGAAGCTTTCTTT. Translated: CASSQGLYTEAFF.

The chain joins TRBV3-1 (or the pseudogene TRBV3-2) to TRBJ2-1, with D uncertain. This CDR3 spans 11 amino acids. Germline CDR1 reads LGHDT; CDR2 reads YNNKEL (reference sequence). Trimming took 4 bases from V and 9 from J, leaving 7 bases between them. The CDR3 loop is CASSRVGEQFF. The CDR3 DNA reads as TGTGCCAGCAGCCGCGTGGGTGAGCAGTTCTTC.

The genes are TRBV2 and TRBJ2-1; the match to TRBD2 covers 9 bases. There are 14 residues in the CDR3. After removal of 7 bases from V and 2 bases from J, the junction contained 3 bases not matched to a gene. CDR1 is SNHLY, CDR2 FYNNEI, per germline. The CDR3 bases are TGTGCCAGCAACCGCGGGGGGGCCTACAATGAGCAGTTCTTC. Encoded protein: CASNRGGAYNEQFF.

V is TRBV7-9 and J is TRBJ2-3; no clear D. Germline-derived CDR1 and CDR2 are SEHNR and FQNEAQ (reference sequence). The V gene lost 5 bases and the J gene lost 3 bases, with 3 bases spanning the gap. This CDR3 is 11 amino acids long. The CDR3 DNA reads TGTGCCAGCAGCAAGACAGATACGCAGTATTTT. Translation gives CASSKTDTQYF.

This clone has just a few counts. The CDR3 sequence: CASSLNIAGAQETQYF. The CDR3, as DNA: TGTGCCAGCAGCTTGAACATAGCGGGAGCTCAAGAGACCCAGTACTTC. This chain uses TRBV7-8 with TRBJ2-5, with 9 bases lining up with TRBD2. This CDR3 is 16 amino acids long. Germline loops: CDR1 SGHVS, CDR2 FQNEAQ. V gave up 3 bases and J gave up 2 bases; unmatched junction bases: 7. Full variable domain (missing parts from reference TRBV7-8 and TRBJ2-5): GAGVSQSPRYKVAKRGQDVALRCDPISGHVSLFWYQQALGQGPEFLTYFQNEAQLDKSGLPSDRFFAERPEGSVSTLKIQRTQQEDSAVYLCASSLNIAGAQETQYFGPGTRLLVL.

As DNA, the CDR3 is TGTGCCAGCACCTCGACAGGGGTTAAAACTGAAGCTTTCTTT. Protein product: CASTSTGVKTEAFF. The chain employs TRBV7-9 and TRBJ1-1, with 8 bases fitting TRBD1. This CDR3 has 14 amino acids. CDR1 is SEHNR and CDR2 is FQNEAQ in the germline V gene (reference sequence). J lost 5 bases, V lost 7 bases, and 9 bases had no gene match.